The clone carrying this T cell receptor (beta chain) is labeled large (0.1 to 1%). Antigen specificity is unknown. The data originate from a study of circulating CD8 cells and anti-PD-1 response in melanoma. Study results and caveats: Patients included both untreated and previously treated individuals.

The V end lost 3 bases, the J end lost 11 bases, and 13 bases lay between the germline ends. The CDR3 is 12 amino acids. The germline V gene has CDR1 SNHLY and CDR2 FYNNEI. From live CD3+CD8+TCRalphabeta+ cells, four PD-1 and/or TIGIT subsets were sorted. Each library started from about 14 ng of total RNA using the QIAseq Immune Repertoire TCR panel. TCRdb re-called the reads with MiXCR, one entry per CDR3 protein. The table records several hundred distinct CDR3 sequences, 6.7% of them present only once. The chain carries TRBV2 and TRBJ1-1, with no clear D. The sequencing used CD8+ T cells from PBMCs, collected at baseline or after one month of anti-PD-1 therapy (not recorded which). The receptor's source is a human donor with melanoma. The CDR3 loop reads CASSDPSQLAFF. The CDR3 bases are TGTGCCAGCAGTGACCCCAGTCAGCTGGCTTTCTTT. Full variable domain (rest looked up from reference TRBV2 and TRBJ1-1): EPEVTQTPSHQVTQMGQEVILRCVPISNHLYFYWYRQILGQKVEFLVSFYNNEISEKSEIFDDQFSVERPDGSNFTLKIRSTKLEDSAMYFCASSDPSQLAFFGQGTRLTVV.